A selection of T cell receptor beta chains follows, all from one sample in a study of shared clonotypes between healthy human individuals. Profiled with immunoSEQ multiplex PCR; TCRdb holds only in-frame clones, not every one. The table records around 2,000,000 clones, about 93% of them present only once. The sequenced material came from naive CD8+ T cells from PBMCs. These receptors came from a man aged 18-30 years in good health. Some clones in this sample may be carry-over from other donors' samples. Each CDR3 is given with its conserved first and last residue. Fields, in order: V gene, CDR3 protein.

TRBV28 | CASSSQRAGGSFYEQYF
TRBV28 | CASSLQGGYEQYF
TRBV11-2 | CASSKREGSYEQYF
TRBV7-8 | CASSFSQEGVNEKLFF
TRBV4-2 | CASSLLSVAGDYEQYF
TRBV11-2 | CASTTTSGRKNEQFF
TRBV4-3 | CASSQALLETQYF
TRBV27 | CASSLRDRASYEQYF
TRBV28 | CASSGLGEQYF
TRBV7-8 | CASSGWVEVIPQYF
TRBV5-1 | CASSRPGEREYNEQFF
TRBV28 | CASSFRGAVEQYF
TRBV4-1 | CASSPGKGLGTGELFF
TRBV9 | CASSVGRAGGWGTDTQYF
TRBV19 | CASSITGTGGVYEQYF
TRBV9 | CASSVDRQGDETQYF
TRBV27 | CASSLGSGFSYEQYF
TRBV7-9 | CASSPGLAATTDTQYF
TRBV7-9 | CASSTNYRGETQYF
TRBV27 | CASSLLSGEQYF
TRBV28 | CASTASIGHLQDTQYF
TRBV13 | CASSLAGGGETQYF
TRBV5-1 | CASSSRGGTYEQYF
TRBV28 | CASSWGQYIGKLFF
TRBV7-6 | CASSQLAGVREQFF
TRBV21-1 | CASSPPSGRDTQYF
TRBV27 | CASSSTGSGGLIGQFF
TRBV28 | CASKARQGGNLYNEQFF
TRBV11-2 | CASSLLRGPNQPQHF
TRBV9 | CASSAGQGVLSMNTEAFF
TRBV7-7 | CASSLSRRETQYF
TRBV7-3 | CASSLLAGGGTDTQYF